The rows below give T cell receptor beta chains drawn from one sample of a study of T-cell reconstitution after alpha-beta-depleted transplantation in children. TCRdb reprocessed the PCR reads via MiXCR and lists one record per CDR3 protein. The sample shows around 270,000 distinct CDR3 sequences, over 9.5% of them seen only once. Sequenced here: PBMCs, sampled before TCRalphabeta/CD19-depleted stem cell transplant. These receptors were taken from a boy in the first two years of life with acute myeloid leukemia, due to receive a stem cell transplant. Each CDR3 is given with its conserved first and last residue. A D gene is named only where the DNA matches it firmly. Clone sizes are given selectively: once, few, many, or a class where the clone is expanded.

abundance	v_gene	d_gene	j_gene	CDR3nt	CDR3aa
NA	TRBV18	TRBD2	TRBJ2-3	TGTGCCAGCTCACCACAGGGACTAGCGGGGGGCACAGATACGCAGTATTTT	CASSPQGLAGGTDTQYF
many	TRBV7-2	NA	TRBJ1-2	TGTGCCAGCAGCCCCTCTCTCCCGACAGGTCTTAACTATGGCTACACCTTC	CASSPSLPTGLNYGYTF
many	TRBV10-3	TRBD1	TRBJ2-7	TGTGCCATCAGTGTCCCCCGGGACAGGGGTCCCTACGAGCAGTACTTC	CAISVPRDRGPYEQYF
few	TRBV7-2	NA	TRBJ1-4	TGTGCCAGCAGCTTGGGTGTTGGTGAAAAACTGTTTTTT	CASSLGVGEKLFF
many	TRBV28	NA	TRBJ2-3	TGTGCCAGCAGTCCTGTTGGCCGGAGCACAGATACGCAGTATTTT	CASSPVGRSTDTQYF
NA	TRBV28	NA	TRBJ1-6	TGTGCCAGCAGTTTACCCCCTCGTAGGAGGGGTAATTCACCCCTCCACTTT	CASSLPPRRRGNSPLHF
many	TRBV15	TRBD1	TRBJ1-2	TGTGCCACCAGCAGAGTGGGACAGGAGCTTAACTATGGCTACACCTTC	CATSRVGQELNYGYTF
NA	TRBV5-1	NA	TRBJ2-1	TGCGCCAGCAGCTTGACCCCCGGGGATGGGGGCAATGAGCAGTTCTTC	CASSLTPGDGGNEQFF
many	TRBV28	NA	TRBJ2-6	TGTGCCAGCAGTTCAGAGGCTGGGGCCAACGTCCTGACTTTC	CASSSEAGANVLTF
many	TRBV21-1	NA	TRBJ2-7	TGTGCCAGCAGCAAAGCAAGCCCCGGTCTAGCGGGAGAGGTGCAGTACTTC	CASSKASPGLAGEVQYF
many	TRBV4-1	TRBD2	TRBJ2-3	TGCGCCAGCAGCCCCGGACTAGCGGGGGGCCGCACAGATACGCAGTATTTT	CASSPGLAGGRTDTQYF
NA	TRBV20-1	NA	TRBJ2-5	TGCAGCCCTGGCGGGACCCAGTACTTC	CSPGGTQYF
NA	TRBV20-1	TRBD2	TRBJ2-7	TGCAGTGCTTGGGGACTAGCGGGAGGGCCCTCCTACGAGCAGTACTTC	CSAWGLAGGPSYEQYF
many	TRBV12-3/TRBV12-4	NA	TRBJ2-7	TGTGCCAGCAGCCCTTGGGACAGCGGGCGGTACGAGCAGTACTTC	CASSPWDSGRYEQYF
many	TRBV29-1	NA	TRBJ1-1	TGCAGCGTTGGGGGACGGATGAACACTGAAGCTTTCTTT	CSVGGRMNTEAFF
many	TRBV27	NA	TRBJ2-3	TGTGCCAGCAGTTCGTCTAGGTTATGGCAGTATTTT	CASSSSRLWQYF
many	TRBV7-9	NA	TRBJ2-3	TGTGCCAGCAGCCAAATCCAGGACTATCCCACAGATACGCAGTATTTT	CASSQIQDYPTDTQYF
many	TRBV12-3/TRBV12-4	TRBD1	TRBJ1-1	TGTGCCAGCAGTTTCCTGACAGGGGTGAGGACTGAAGCTTTCTTT	CASSFLTGVRTEAFF
many	TRBV7-3	NA	TRBJ2-1	TGTGCCAGCAGCGGGGCCCTTAATGAGCAGTTCTTC	CASSGALNEQFF
many	TRBV21-1	NA	TRBJ2-1	TGTGCCAGCAGCGTATGGACTAGCGGGACAGACAATGAGCAGTTCTTC	CASSVWTSGTDNEQFF
many	TRBV12-5	NA	TRBJ1-4	TGTGCTAGTGGGGGGCTGGGTGAAAAACTGTTTTTT	CASGGLGEKLFF
NA	TRBV7-9	NA	TRBJ2-7	TGTGCCAGCAGCCCCCCTGGCGGACCTTACGAGCAGTACTTC	CASSPPGGPYEQYF
many	TRBV5-1	NA	TRBJ2-5	TGCGCCAGCAAAGAGGGGTCCCAAGAGACCCAGTACTTC	CASKEGSQETQYF
many	TRBV5-1	NA	TRBJ2-2	TGCGCCAGCAGCTATGGGCCCCCGAACACCGGGGAGCTGTTTTTT	CASSYGPPNTGELFF
many	TRBV7-8	NA	TRBJ2-1	TGTGCCAGCTGGGCGGGCTCCATACTCCACAATGAGCAGTTCTTC	CASWAGSILHNEQFF
NA	TRBV2	TRBD2	TRBJ2-1	TGTACCAGCTGTTTTAGGGCTAGCGGGGTGATTTCCTACAATGAGCAGTTCTTC	CTSCFRASGVISYNEQFF
many	TRBV7-9	NA	TRBJ2-3	TGTGCCAGCAGCCCCGGACACGGCGGCACAGATACGCAGTATTTT	CASSPGHGGTDTQYF
many	TRBV7-2	TRBD2	TRBJ2-4	TGTGCCAGCAGCTTACTAGCGGGGGGCGCCAAAAACATTCAGTACTTC	CASSLLAGGAKNIQYF
many	TRBV10-3	NA	TRBJ2-7	TGTGCCATCAGTGAGGCCAGGGGGGCCGAGCAGTACTTC	CAISEARGAEQYF
NA	TRBV12-3/TRBV12-4	NA	TRBJ2-4	TGTGCCAGCAGTTCCGACTCGAACATTCAGTACTTC	CASSSDSNIQYF
NA	TRBV5-1	NA	TRBJ2-2	TGCGCCAGCAGCTTGCTACCGAGCACTGGGGAGCTGTTTTTT	CASSLLPSTGELFF
NA	TRBV20-1	NA	TRBJ2-1	TGCAGTGCTAGAGATCGCGCAGCTCTTGGGGAGCAGTTCTTC	CSARDRAALGEQFF
many	TRBV25-1	TRBD1	TRBJ1-4	TGTGCCAGCAGGCCCCGGGACAGGGGGCTCCCGGGGGCTGAAAAACTGTTTTTT	CASRPRDRGLPGAEKLFF
many	TRBV5-5	TRBD2	TRBJ2-1	TGTGCCAGCAGCATTAGCGGGGGCGTGTACAATGAGCAGTTCTTC	CASSISGGVYNEQFF
many	TRBV10-3	TRBD2	TRBJ2-3	TGTGCCGTCCAAATGGGCGGGGGTAGCACAGATACGCAGTATTTT	CAVQMGGGSTDTQYF
many	TRBV20-1	TRBD1	TRBJ2-3	TGCAGTGCTTCTCAGGGGGCCCCAGATACGCAGTATTTT	CSASQGAPDTQYF
many	TRBV12-3/TRBV12-4	NA	TRBJ2-3	TGTGCCAGCAAGGGGGATACGCAGTATTTT	CASKGDTQYF
many	TRBV5-1	TRBD1	TRBJ2-5	TGCGCCAGCAGCTTGGGACAGGGGACGCTGGAGACCCAGTACTTC	CASSLGQGTLETQYF
NA	TRBV6-5	NA	TRBJ2-3	TGTGCCAGCAGTTACTCCCCCGGAGCTAGCACAGATACGCAGTATTTT	CASSYSPGASTDTQYF
many	TRBV5-1	TRBD2	TRBJ2-3	TGTGCCAGCAGTAGTAGCGGGGGGGTCACAGATACGCAGTATTTT	CASSSSGGVTDTQYF
NA	TRBV5-1	NA	TRBJ1-1	TGCGCCAGCAGCTTCGGGTCAGGGGTCGCCTCTGAAGCTTTCTTT	CASSFGSGVASEAFF
many	TRBV9	NA	TRBJ2-3	TGTGCCAGCAGCGTAATCAGCACAGATACGCAGTATTTT	CASSVISTDTQYF
NA	TRBV6-2/TRBV6-3	TRBD2	TRBJ2-5	TGTGCCAGCAGTTATACAGGAAACGTGCAGCGGGGAACGCAAGAGACCCAGTACTTC	CASSYTGNVQRGTQETQYF
many	TRBV10-3	NA	TRBJ2-1	TGTGCCATCAGCCCCAGCCCCCGTGGCTCCTACAATGAGCAGTTCTTC	CAISPSPRGSYNEQFF
NA	TRBV6-1	TRBD2	TRBJ2-7	TGTGCCAGCAACGGACTAACGGGGGGCTACGAGCAGTACTTC	CASNGLTGGYEQYF
many	TRBV7-2	TRBD2	TRBJ2-7	TGTGCCAGCAGCTACAGGACTAGCGCCTACGAGCAGTACTTC	CASSYRTSAYEQYF
many	TRBV4-3	TRBD2	TRBJ2-2	TGCGCCAGCAGCCAGGTCTGGACTAGCCGTGAGGAGCTGTTTTTT	CASSQVWTSREELFF
many	TRBV10-3	TRBD1	TRBJ2-7	TGTGTCTCTAAAGGTCAGCGGGACAGGGGCTACGAGCAGTACTTC	CVSKGQRDRGYEQYF
many	TRBV3-1	NA	TRBJ1-1	TGTGCCAGCAGCCAATCCTTCGGGGGCACTGAAGCTTTCTTT	CASSQSFGGTEAFF